The source of this T cell receptor (beta chain) is a study of cytomegalovirus exposure and HLA in healthy donors. Study-level information: Of the donors genotyped, several hundred in all, 65% to 90% fell in the Caucasian-associated ancestry cluster.

The PCR made use of 60 Vbeta and 13 Jbeta primers. TCRdb's copy holds only in-frame clones and misses some; the assay was immunoSEQ multiplex PCR. The sample consists of 150,000 to 200,000 clones, roughly 79% of them appearing once. As regards this clone: The antigen is unknown.

General study points: Both high specificity and high sensitivity reportedly marked the classifier's diagnosis of cytomegalovirus status. Investigators reported more than 150 TCR beta chains as tied to cytomegalovirus. On later analysis, the bulk of CMV-associated TCR beta chains appeared to be HLA-restricted.

The clonotype was recovered from a woman aged 45-60 years in good health and CMV-seronegative. Specimen: PBMCs.

CDR3 protein: CASSLARLAGRNEQFF. The CDR3 DNA follows: TGTGCCAGCAGCTTAGCGCGACTAGCGGGCCGCAATGAGCAGTTCTTC. The chain joins TRBV7-2 to TRBJ2-1; TRBD2 agrees at 10 bases. The V segment lost 0 bases and the J segment 6 bases; nucleotides outside the gene matches: 5. Germline V CDR1 and CDR2: SGHTA, FQGNSA. The length of the CDR3 is 16 residues.